The subject of this entry is one TCR beta chain. Antigen unknown. This sample was taken from a study of tumor-infiltrating lymphocytes in primary liver carcinoma. Broader study findings: Pairs comparing tumor with adjacent tissue or blood overlapped less than pairs drawn from tumor regions. Among top clones, only about 8-25% appeared in all five tumor regions.

Bulk tissue was left unsorted, and RNA and DNA were co-extracted from approximately 20-30 mg of it. Subjects presented with primary liver carcinoma managed by surgical resection. Production of TCR beta cDNA used roughly 500 ng total RNA together with a constant-region primer. Modified slightly, ARM-PCR produced TCR beta libraries over three nested multiplex PCR rounds. With TRBV1-TRBV30 forward primers and a C-beta reverse primer, the first two PCR rounds were run for roughly 10 cycles each. MiXCR, run by TCRdb on the multiplex PCR reads, gives a single entry per CDR3 protein. The repertoire holds roughly 100,000 distinct CDR3 sequences, 55% to 70% seen once, with 9.5% in the top ten. The CDR3 has 15 amino acids. The V segment lost 7 bases and the J segment 4 bases; nucleotides outside the gene matches: 10.

Input material: liver tumor tissue from sampling region 5. Subset in this sample: tumor region T5, tumor centre. The rearrangement links TRBV12-3 or TRBV12-4 to TRBJ2-5, with 9 bases identical to TRBD1. The sequence was collected from a woman aged 60-70 years with primary liver carcinoma and hepatitis B virus infection. This CDR3 reads CASNDAGTGRETQYF. The CDR3, as DNA: TGTGCCAGCAATGATGCCGGGACAGGGCGAGAGACCCAGTACTTC.